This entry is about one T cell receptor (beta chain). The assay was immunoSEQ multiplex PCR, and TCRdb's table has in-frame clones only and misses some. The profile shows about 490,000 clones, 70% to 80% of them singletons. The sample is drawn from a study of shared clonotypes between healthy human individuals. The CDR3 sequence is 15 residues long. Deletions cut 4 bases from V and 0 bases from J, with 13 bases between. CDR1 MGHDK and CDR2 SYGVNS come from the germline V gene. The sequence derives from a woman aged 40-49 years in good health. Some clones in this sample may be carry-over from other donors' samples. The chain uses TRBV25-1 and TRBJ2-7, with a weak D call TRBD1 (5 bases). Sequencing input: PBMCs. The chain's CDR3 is CASSGRSGLSYEQYF. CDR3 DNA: TGTGCCAGCAGTGGACGGTCAGGGCTCTCCTACGAGCAGTACTTC.